These T cell receptor beta chains were read from a single sample in a study of blood T cell repertoires in COVID-19. Here immunoSEQ multiplex PCR was the method, and the copy in TCRdb shows in-frame clones only, minus some. This sample has 340,000 or so clones; about 86% occur once, and the top ten carry 2.5% to 3%. The source material was peripheral blood. These TCRs come from a man younger than 40 with active or convalescent COVID-19. CDR3s include the opening cysteine and the closing phenylalanine or tryptophan. A D gene is named only where the DNA matches it firmly. Only some rows state a clone size, as once, few, many or a class for expanded clones.

TRBV4-1	TRBJ2-2	TRBD2	NA	TGCGCCAGCAGCCGGGCCCCAACTAGCGGCACCGGGGAGCTGTTTTTT	CASSRAPTSGTGELFF
TRBV6-2/TRBV6-3	TRBJ2-1	TRBD2	NA	TGTGCCAGCAGTTATTCGGGGACTAGCAGCGATGAGCAGTTCTTC	CASSYSGTSSDEQFF
TRBV9	TRBJ2-3	TRBD1	NA	TGTGCCAGCAGCAGACAGGGGCGGGCAGATACGCAGTATTTT	CASSRQGRADTQYF
TRBV19	TRBJ2-1	NA	NA	TGTGCCAGTACTCCGTTGGGCCGCCAGGTGAACTCCTACAATGAGCAGTTCTTC	CASTPLGRQVNSYNEQFF
TRBV28	TRBJ2-7	TRBD1	NA	TGTGCCAGCAGGAGGACAGGGGACCCCTACGAGCAGTACTTC	CASRRTGDPYEQYF
TRBV7-3	TRBJ2-1	TRBD2	NA	TGTGCCAGCAGCTTAAGGGCTAGCGGGGACCCTGTGGGTGAGCAGTTCTTC	CASSLRASGDPVGEQFF
TRBV27	TRBJ1-1	TRBD1	NA	TGTGCCAGCAGTACCCCGGACAGGGTAGTCACTGAAGCTTTCTTT	CASSTPDRVVTEAFF
TRBV11-2	TRBJ1-4	NA	once	TGTGCCACCTCCCGCCTCAGGTCGGGGACTAATGAAAAACTGTTTTTT	CATSRLRSGTNEKLFF
TRBV4-1	TRBJ1-6	NA	NA	TGCGCCAGCAGCCAAGATCCTGGACTTTCTAATTCACCCCTCCACTTT	CASSQDPGLSNSPLHF
TRBV25-1	TRBJ1-2	NA	NA	TGTGCCAGCAGTGGCGGGTATGGCTACACCTTC	CASSGGYGYTF
TRBV30	TRBJ1-6	NA	NA	TGTGCCTGGGGGCTAGGGGGTTATTCACCCCTCCACTTT	CAWGLGGYSPLHF
TRBV27	TRBJ2-1	NA	once	TGTGCCAGCACCCCCCAAAACGGGGACAATGAGCAGTTCTTC	CASTPQNGDNEQFF
TRBV27	TRBJ1-2	NA	few	TGTGCCAGCAGTCGGACAGCTAACTATGGCTACACCTTC	CASSRTANYGYTF
TRBV12-5	TRBJ2-1	TRBD2	NA	TGTGCTAGTGGTTTGGTACTGGGCGGGAGGCCCAATGAGCAGTTCTTC	CASGLVLGGRPNEQFF
TRBV30	TRBJ1-2	NA	NA	TGTGCCTGGAGTTCCCCCGCGGATGGCTATTTGTTC	CAWSSPADGYLF
TRBV24-1	TRBJ2-5	TRBD2	NA	TGTGCCACCAGCCCCGGGACTATCGGGCTCCAAGAGACCCAGTACTTC	CATSPGTIGLQETQYF
TRBV20-1	TRBJ1-1	NA	NA	TGCAGTGCTAGTAGCGTCGGGCGGGGGGGTGTGACTGAAGCTTTCTTT	CSASSVGRGGVTEAFF
TRBV6-5	TRBJ1-1	NA	NA	TGTGCCAGCAGTTCTAGCCCGACTGAAGCTTTCTTT	CASSSSPTEAFF
TRBV19	TRBJ2-2	NA	NA	TGTGCCAGTAGTCCGCTCCGGGACACCGGGGAGCTGTTTTTT	CASSPLRDTGELFF
TRBV6-1	TRBJ1-5	TRBD1	NA	TGTGCCAGCAGTGCCCTTGACAGGGGTTCAAGTCAGCCCCAGCATTTT	CASSALDRGSSQPQHF
TRBV11-3	TRBJ2-2	NA	NA	TGTGCCAGCAGCCCTAATGCTGTGGGGGCCACCGGGGAGCTGTTTTTT	CASSPNAVGATGELFF
TRBV10-3	TRBJ2-1	TRBD1	NA	TGTGCCATCAGTGCCGGGACAGGGACGGGCAATGAGCAGTTCTTC	CAISAGTGTGNEQFF
TRBV9	TRBJ2-7	NA	NA	TGTGCCAGCAGCGTAGGAGAGGGCGAGCAGTACTTC	CASSVGEGEQYF
TRBV5-5	TRBJ1-1	NA	few	TGTGCCAGCAGTTTCCGGGAGAAGACTGAAGCTTTCTTT	CASSFREKTEAFF
TRBV7-2	TRBJ2-1	NA	NA	TGTGCCAGCAGCTTAGCCCCGACTAGGGTTGAGCAGTTCTTC	CASSLAPTRVEQFF
TRBV27	TRBJ2-7	TRBD1	NA	TGTGCCAGCAGTTCCATCGGGACAGGGTCCTACGAGCAGTACTTC	CASSSIGTGSYEQYF
TRBV19	TRBJ1-5	TRBD1	NA	TGTGCCAGTAGGAAGGACAGGGTGTCAAATCAGCCCCAGCATTTT	CASRKDRVSNQPQHF
TRBV28	TRBJ2-7	TRBD1	NA	TGTGCCAGCAGTTTGACCGGGACAGGGGCCTACGAGCAGTACTTC	CASSLTGTGAYEQYF
TRBV27	TRBJ2-7	TRBD2	NA	TGTGCCAGCAAGATAGCGGGAGCCAACGAGCAGTACTTC	CASKIAGANEQYF
TRBV27	TRBJ1-2	NA	once	TGTGCCAGCAGCCAGAGGGCGGGGGCGAGGGGCTACACCTTC	CASSQRAGARGYTF
TRBV3-1/TRBV3-2	TRBJ1-2	TRBD1	few	TGTGCCAGCAGCCTGACTGGACAGGGGAACTATGGCTACACCTTC	CASSLTGQGNYGYTF
TRBV5-1	TRBJ2-1	NA	NA	TGCGCCAGCAGCTTGCGGAGGGCCATGGATGAGCAGTTCTTC	CASSLRRAMDEQFF
TRBV4-2	TRBJ1-4	NA	NA	TGTGCCAGCAGCCAGGGGGGTACTAATGAAAAACTGTTTTTT	CASSQGGTNEKLFF
TRBV19	TRBJ2-5	NA	once	TGTGCCAGCAGGATCCAAGAGACCCAGTACTTC	CASRIQETQYF
TRBV11-2	TRBJ2-6	TRBD1	NA	TGTGCCAGCAGCTCCCTGGGACAGGGGATCTCTGGGGCCAACGTCCTGACTTTC	CASSSLGQGISGANVLTF
TRBV7-9	TRBJ2-1	TRBD2	NA	TGTGCCAGCAGCTTCAGCGGGGGGGCCAGTGAGCAGTTCTTC	CASSFSGGASEQFF
TRBV6-5	TRBJ2-7	NA	NA	TGTGCCAGCACTTGGGGAGACGAGCAGTACTTC	CASTWGDEQYF
TRBV9	TRBJ2-3	NA	NA	TGTGCCAGCAGCGTAGGCGGGGCTTACACAGATACGCAGTATTTT	CASSVGGAYTDTQYF
TRBV10-3	TRBJ2-1	NA	NA	TGTGCCATCAGTGAACAGGGCTCCTACAATGAGCAGTTCTTC	CAISEQGSYNEQFF
TRBV7-3	TRBJ2-3	NA	NA	TGTGCCAGCAGCCCCCAGGCGTTCTACACAGATACGCAGTATTTT	CASSPQAFYTDTQYF
TRBV5-1	TRBJ1-1	NA	NA	TGCGCCAGCAGGCTCCAGGGGTCGGGTACTGAAGCTTTCTTT	CASRLQGSGTEAFF
TRBV27	TRBJ2-3	NA	NA	TGTGCCAGCAGCCCCTGGGCGGGACGGGGCACAGATACGCAGTATTTT	CASSPWAGRGTDTQYF
TRBV9	TRBJ2-1	TRBD1	NA	TGTGCCAGCAGCCTTGACAGGGGCGGCGATGAGCAGTTCTTC	CASSLDRGGDEQFF
TRBV14	TRBJ1-3	TRBD1	NA	TGTGCCAGCAGTCGGGACAGGAGTGGCTCTGGAAACACCATATATTTT	CASSRDRSGSGNTIYF
TRBV29-1	TRBJ1-1	NA	few	TGCAGCGTTCTAGTAACTGCGAACACTGAAGCTTTCTTT	CSVLVTANTEAFF
TRBV7-9	TRBJ1-4	TRBD1	NA	TGTGCCAGCAGCCCGCGCCGGGACAGCAATGAAAAACTGTTTTTT	CASSPRRDSNEKLFF
TRBV18	TRBJ1-3	NA	NA	TGTGCCAGCTCAAGGACACGTGGAAACACCATATATTTT	CASSRTRGNTIYF
TRBV12-3/TRBV12-4	TRBJ2-1	NA	once	TGTGCCAGCAGTCCAGGCTCCTACAATGAGCAGTTCTTC	CASSPGSYNEQFF
TRBV5-1	TRBJ2-1	TRBD2	NA	TGCGCCAGCAGCTTGGAAGGGGTAGCGGGTGGGACCTACAATGAGCAGTTCTTC	CASSLEGVAGGTYNEQFF
TRBV6-1	TRBJ2-7	TRBD2	NA	TGTGCCAGCAGTGAGTATAGCGGGTGGCGGTACGAGCAGTACTTC	CASSEYSGWRYEQYF
TRBV2	TRBJ2-7	NA	NA	TGTGCCAGCAGTGTTGGCGGGACCTACGAGCAGTACTTC	CASSVGGTYEQYF
TRBV2	TRBJ2-2	NA	NA	TGTGCCAGCAGTGCTCTTATCGCGAACACCGGGGAGCTGTTTTTT	CASSALIANTGELFF
TRBV2	TRBJ2-3	TRBD2	once	TGTGCCAGCACCTCCCTAGCGGGGGGGAGGGATACGCAGTATTTT	CASTSLAGGRDTQYF
TRBV9	TRBJ2-7	NA	once	TGTGCCAGCAGCGGAAGGGGCGAGCAGTACTTC	CASSGRGEQYF
TRBV19	TRBJ1-5	NA	NA	TGTGCCAGTAGTATAGGAGGAATATTAGGTCAGCCCCAGCATTTT	CASSIGGILGQPQHF
TRBV2	TRBJ1-6	NA	NA	TGTGCCAGCAGTGACCAGGACAGATATTCACCCCTCCACTTT	CASSDQDRYSPLHF
TRBV2	TRBJ2-6	NA	NA	TGTGCCAGCATGGAGGGCAGAGACTACTCTGGGGCCAACGTCCTGACTTTC	CASMEGRDYSGANVLTF
TRBV14	TRBJ2-3	TRBD1	NA	TGTGCCAGCAGCCAAGGGTTAGGACAGGGTCCAGATACGCAGTATTTT	CASSQGLGQGPDTQYF
TRBV6-6	TRBJ1-5	NA	NA	TGTGCCAGCAGCGCAGGTAATCAGCCCCAGCATTTT	CASSAGNQPQHF